A selection of T cell receptor beta chains follows, all from one sample in a study of cytotoxic CD8 clonotypes in ibrutinib-treated CLL. Assay used: immunoSEQ multiplex PCR; TCRdb lists only in-frame clones, some missing. This table has roughly 220,000 clones, roughly 73% appearing once. The input for sequencing was PBMCs, taken after 12 months of ibrutinib treatment. These receptors came from a human donor with chronic lymphocytic leukemia. The CDR3 runs from the conserved cysteine through the conserved F or W. The D gene is left open where the match is weak. Where a row states a size, it is once, few, many or the class of an expanded clone; other rows omit it.

clone_size: NA
v_call: TRBV19
d_call: NA
j_call: TRBJ2-7
cdr3_aa: CASSIAAAGWQYF
cdr3_nt: TGTGCCAGTAGTATAGCTGCGGCAGGGTGGCAGTACTTC

clone_size: NA
v_call: TRBV10-3
d_call: NA
j_call: TRBJ1-1
cdr3_aa: CAISDSREAFF
cdr3_nt: TGTGCCATCAGTGACAGTCGAGAAGCTTTCTTT

clone_size: few
v_call: TRBV19
d_call: TRBD1
j_call: TRBJ2-7
cdr3_aa: CASKMAGGDEQYF
cdr3_nt: TGTGCCAGTAAAATGGCAGGGGGCGACGAGCAGTACTTC

clone_size: NA
v_call: TRBV19
d_call: NA
j_call: TRBJ1-2
cdr3_aa: CASRSRQLNYGYTF
cdr3_nt: TGTGCCAGTAGATCCAGACAGTTAAACTATGGCTACACCTTC

clone_size: NA
v_call: TRBV20-1
d_call: TRBD2
j_call: TRBJ2-7
cdr3_aa: CSAAGTYEQYF
cdr3_nt: TGCAGTGCAGCGGGGACCTACGAGCAGTACTTC

clone_size: few
v_call: TRBV29-1
d_call: NA
j_call: TRBJ2-4
cdr3_aa: CSVVAPLRDIQYF
cdr3_nt: TGCAGCGTTGTCGCCCCCTTAAGGGACATTCAGTACTTC

clone_size: NA
v_call: TRBV6-5
d_call: NA
j_call: TRBJ1-1
cdr3_aa: CASSYSFGVNTEAFF
cdr3_nt: TGTGCCAGCAGTTACTCCTTTGGGGTGAACACTGAAGCTTTCTTT

clone_size: few
v_call: TRBV5-1
d_call: TRBD2
j_call: TRBJ2-1
cdr3_aa: CASSFNEAGGYNEQFF
cdr3_nt: TGCGCCAGCAGCTTCAATGAAGCGGGAGGCTACAATGAGCAGTTCTTC

clone_size: NA
v_call: TRBV5-1
d_call: NA
j_call: TRBJ2-2
cdr3_aa: CASSLVGESGELFF
cdr3_nt: TGCGCCAGCAGCTTGGTCGGGGAGTCCGGGGAGCTGTTTTTT

clone_size: NA
v_call: TRBV11-2
d_call: NA
j_call: TRBJ1-4
cdr3_aa: CASSFQGAGNEKLFF
cdr3_nt: TGTGCCAGCAGCTTTCAGGGCGCGGGTAATGAAAAACTGTTTTTT

clone_size: NA
v_call: TRBV5-6
d_call: NA
j_call: TRBJ1-2
cdr3_aa: CASSFGQGHGYTF
cdr3_nt: TGTGCCAGCAGCTTCGGCCAGGGGCATGGCTACACCTTC

clone_size: NA
v_call: TRBV11-2
d_call: NA
j_call: TRBJ2-2
cdr3_aa: CASTLGRELFF
cdr3_nt: TGTGCCAGCACCCTGGGGCGGGAGCTGTTTTTT

clone_size: NA
v_call: TRBV5-6
d_call: TRBD1
j_call: TRBJ1-4
cdr3_aa: CASSWGQANEKLFF
cdr3_nt: TGTGCCAGCAGCTGGGGACAGGCCAATGAAAAACTGTTTTTT

clone_size: NA
v_call: TRBV28
d_call: TRBD1
j_call: TRBJ1-4
cdr3_aa: CASSPTGAGRKKLFF
cdr3_nt: TGTGCCAGCAGCCCGACAGGGGCCGGTCGGAAAAAACTGTTTTTT

clone_size: once
v_call: TRBV30
d_call: NA
j_call: TRBJ1-1
cdr3_aa: CAWSGGFTEAFF
cdr3_nt: TGTGCCTGGAGTGGGGGATTTACTGAAGCTTTCTTT

clone_size: NA
v_call: TRBV7-8
d_call: NA
j_call: TRBJ2-3
cdr3_aa: CASSLRANTPTDTQYF
cdr3_nt: TGTGCCAGCAGCTTAAGGGCAAACACTCCCACAGATACGCAGTATTTT

clone_size: NA
v_call: TRBV18
d_call: NA
j_call: TRBJ1-3
cdr3_aa: CASSPSEPFSGNTIYF
cdr3_nt: TGTGCCAGCTCTCCCTCGGAACCCTTCTCTGGAAACACCATATATTTT

clone_size: NA
v_call: TRBV28
d_call: NA
j_call: TRBJ2-2
cdr3_aa: CASSVGAGSLTGELFF
cdr3_nt: TGTGCCAGCAGTGTTGGTGCAGGGAGTCTTACCGGGGAGCTGTTTTTT

clone_size: many
v_call: TRBV5-1
d_call: TRBD1
j_call: TRBJ1-4
cdr3_aa: CASSLTGTANEKLFF
cdr3_nt: TGCGCCAGCAGCTTGACCGGGACAGCTAATGAAAAACTGTTTTTT

clone_size: NA
v_call: TRBV5-1
d_call: NA
j_call: TRBJ2-5
cdr3_aa: CASSLGQVQETQYF
cdr3_nt: TGCGCCAGCAGCTTGGGGCAGGTTCAAGAGACCCAGTACTTC

clone_size: NA
v_call: TRBV2
d_call: NA
j_call: TRBJ1-1
cdr3_aa: CASREPMNTEAFF
cdr3_nt: TGTGCCAGCAGGGAACCTATGAACACTGAAGCTTTCTTT

clone_size: once
v_call: TRBV6-1
d_call: NA
j_call: TRBJ2-6
cdr3_aa: CASNSPGDGANVLTF
cdr3_nt: TGTGCCAGCAATTCACCCGGGGACGGGGCCAACGTCCTGACTTTC

clone_size: few
v_call: TRBV6-5
d_call: NA
j_call: TRBJ2-1
cdr3_aa: CASSYSNAVGDEQFF
cdr3_nt: TGTGCCAGCAGTTACTCGAATGCGGTGGGTGATGAGCAGTTCTTC

clone_size: NA
v_call: TRBV11-3
d_call: NA
j_call: TRBJ2-1
cdr3_aa: CASSAGQNYNEQFF
cdr3_nt: TGTGCCAGTTCAGCGGGACAGAATTACAATGAGCAGTTCTTC

clone_size: NA
v_call: TRBV6-5
d_call: NA
j_call: TRBJ2-3
cdr3_aa: CASSHQQGDTQYF
cdr3_nt: TGTGCCAGCAGTCACCAACAGGGTGATACGCAGTATTTT

clone_size: many
v_call: TRBV7-8
d_call: TRBD1
j_call: TRBJ1-2
cdr3_aa: CASSLENRGGYTF
cdr3_nt: TGTGCCAGCAGCTTAGAAAACAGGGGTGGCTACACCTTC

clone_size: NA
v_call: TRBV5-1
d_call: TRBD1
j_call: TRBJ1-2
cdr3_aa: CASSLHNTGDGYGYTF
cdr3_nt: TGCGCCAGCAGCCTACACAATACAGGGGACGGGTATGGCTACACCTTC

clone_size: NA
v_call: TRBV7-9
d_call: TRBD2
j_call: TRBJ2-3
cdr3_aa: CASSLDRTSGGRDTQYF
cdr3_nt: TGTGCCAGCAGCTTAGACAGGACTAGCGGGGGCCGGGATACGCAGTATTTT

clone_size: NA
v_call: TRBV6-5
d_call: NA
j_call: TRBJ1-2
cdr3_aa: CASSPPGPGYGYTF
cdr3_nt: TGTGCCAGCAGCCCCCCGGGGCCCGGCTATGGCTACACCTTC

clone_size: NA
v_call: TRBV27
d_call: NA
j_call: TRBJ1-1
cdr3_aa: CASSPSPGDTEAFF
cdr3_nt: TGTGCCAGCAGTCCAAGCCCCGGGGACACTGAAGCTTTCTTT

clone_size: NA
v_call: TRBV5-1
d_call: NA
j_call: TRBJ2-5
cdr3_aa: CASSLSSTPETQYF
cdr3_nt: TGCGCCAGCAGCTTGTCGTCAACCCCCGAGACCCAGTACTTC

clone_size: NA
v_call: TRBV6-4
d_call: TRBD1
j_call: TRBJ2-1
cdr3_aa: CASSDSGQGDVHEQFF
cdr3_nt: TGTGCCAGCAGTGACTCTGGACAGGGGGACGTACATGAGCAGTTCTTC

clone_size: NA
v_call: TRBV6-5
d_call: NA
j_call: TRBJ1-1
cdr3_aa: CASSYVGGYTEAFF
cdr3_nt: TGTGCCAGCAGTTACGTGGGGGGCTACACTGAAGCTTTCTTT

clone_size: NA
v_call: TRBV7-8
d_call: TRBD1
j_call: TRBJ1-5
cdr3_aa: CASSGGGTGARSQHF
cdr3_nt: TGTGCCAGCAGCGGAGGGGGGACAGGGGCCCGCTCCCAGCATTTT

clone_size: NA
v_call: TRBV9
d_call: NA
j_call: TRBJ1-3
cdr3_aa: CASRGPPGSGNTIYF
cdr3_nt: TGTGCCAGCAGGGGGCCCCCGGGATCTGGAAACACCATATATTTT

clone_size: few
v_call: TRBV6-1
d_call: NA
j_call: TRBJ2-7
cdr3_aa: CASSDHRAFF
cdr3_nt: TGTGCCAGCAGTGACCACCGGGCCTTCTTC

clone_size: NA
v_call: TRBV28
d_call: NA
j_call: TRBJ2-5
cdr3_aa: CASSLGPANQETQYF
cdr3_nt: TGTGCCAGCAGTTTAGGGCCTGCCAACCAAGAGACCCAGTACTTC

clone_size: NA
v_call: TRBV19
d_call: TRBD2
j_call: TRBJ2-7
cdr3_aa: CASSRSGVSYEQYF
cdr3_nt: TGTGCCAGTAGTCGGAGCGGGGTCTCCTACGAGCAGTACTTC

clone_size: NA
v_call: TRBV6-6
d_call: TRBD2
j_call: TRBJ2-5
cdr3_aa: CASSYGAGGLQETQYF
cdr3_nt: TGTGCCAGCAGTTACGGGGCGGGAGGGCTACAAGAGACCCAGTACTTC

clone_size: once
v_call: TRBV6-1
d_call: NA
j_call: TRBJ2-7
cdr3_aa: CASSEAPGIIYEQYF
cdr3_nt: TGTGCCAGCAGTGAAGCTCCAGGGATTATCTACGAGCAGTACTTC

clone_size: NA
v_call: TRBV5-1
d_call: NA
j_call: TRBJ2-2
cdr3_aa: CASSRSANTGELFF
cdr3_nt: TGCGCCAGCAGCCGGTCCGCCAACACCGGGGAGCTGTTTTTT

clone_size: NA
v_call: TRBV7-2
d_call: NA
j_call: TRBJ2-2
cdr3_aa: CASSLGVQVVAGELFF
cdr3_nt: TGTGCCAGCAGCTTGGGGGTGCAGGTCGTCGCCGGGGAGCTGTTTTTT

clone_size: NA
v_call: TRBV5-1
d_call: TRBD2
j_call: TRBJ2-5
cdr3_aa: CASSLDGAGAWGVQYF
cdr3_nt: TGCGCCAGCAGCTTAGATGGAGCGGGAGCGTGGGGGGTCCAGTACTTC

clone_size: NA
v_call: TRBV25-1
d_call: NA
j_call: TRBJ2-7
cdr3_aa: CASRPAGGHYEQYF
cdr3_nt: TGTGCCAGCAGGCCCGCCGGGGGCCACTACGAGCAGTACTTC

clone_size: NA
v_call: TRBV25-1
d_call: NA
j_call: TRBJ2-5
cdr3_aa: CASSATRETQYF
cdr3_nt: TGTGCCAGCAGTGCCACCAGGGAGACCCAGTACTTC

clone_size: NA
v_call: TRBV6-5
d_call: NA
j_call: TRBJ1-2
cdr3_aa: CASSRDRAEGYTF
cdr3_nt: TGTGCCAGCAGCCGCGACAGAGCAGAAGGCTACACCTTC

clone_size: NA
v_call: TRBV6-5
d_call: NA
j_call: TRBJ1-4
cdr3_aa: CASRKGREKLFF
cdr3_nt: TGTGCCAGCAGAAAGGGGAGGGAAAAACTGTTTTTT

clone_size: NA
v_call: TRBV9
d_call: NA
j_call: TRBJ2-7
cdr3_aa: CASSPGQRTYEQYF
cdr3_nt: TGTGCCAGCAGCCCAGGACAGAGAACCTACGAGCAGTACTTC

clone_size: NA
v_call: TRBV23-1
d_call: NA
j_call: TRBJ1-6
cdr3_aa: CASAPQRVFYNSPLHF
cdr3_nt: TGCGCCAGTGCCCCACAGCGGGTTTTCTATAATTCACCCCTCCACTTT

clone_size: NA
v_call: TRBV4-1
d_call: NA
j_call: TRBJ1-4
cdr3_aa: CASSRTVDEKLFF
cdr3_nt: TGCGCCAGCAGCCGGACAGTCGACGAAAAACTGTTTTTT

clone_size: NA
v_call: TRBV6-1
d_call: NA
j_call: TRBJ2-7
cdr3_aa: CASRHHSSYEQYF
cdr3_nt: TGTGCCAGCAGGCACCACAGCTCCTACGAGCAGTACTTC

clone_size: NA
v_call: TRBV14
d_call: TRBD1
j_call: TRBJ1-5
cdr3_aa: CASSQGGTGYQPQHF
cdr3_nt: TGTGCCAGCAGCCAAGGGGGGACAGGATATCAGCCCCAGCATTTT

clone_size: NA
v_call: TRBV5-8
d_call: NA
j_call: TRBJ1-5
cdr3_aa: CASRSGLFNQPQHF
cdr3_nt: TGTGCCAGCAGGTCCGGGCTCTTCAATCAGCCCCAGCATTTT

clone_size: NA
v_call: TRBV4-1
d_call: NA
j_call: TRBJ2-7
cdr3_aa: CASRFRDLNSYEQYF
cdr3_nt: TGCGCCAGCAGGTTCAGGGACCTAAACTCCTACGAGCAGTACTTC